One sample yielded the 27 T cell receptor beta chains listed below, sequenced in a study of blood T cell repertoires in COVID-19. Produced via immunoSEQ multiplex PCR; TCRdb's table is partial and in-frame only. Of approximately 240,000 clones listed, over 80% are singletons. Sequenced: PBMCs or T cells enriched from blood (not recorded which). The receptors derive from a woman younger than 35 who had recovered from COVID-19.

This clone has only one observation. The J gene is TRBJ1-2, the V gene TRBV5-1; TRBD1 aligns across 7 bases. J was trimmed by 1 base and V by 2 bases; bases with no gene match: 11. CDR1 is SGHRS and CDR2 is YFSETQ in the germline V gene. The CDR3 has 17 residues. In DNA form, the CDR3 reads TGCGCCAGCAGCTTTTCATCGGGACAGACCTTTAACTATGGCTACACCTTC. This gives the protein CASSFSSGQTFNYGYTF.

The chain links TRBV6-4 to TRBJ2-2; a possible D gene is TRBD1 (5 bases). The CDR3 extends over 17 amino acids. Trimming took 0 bases from V and 3 from J, leaving 14 bases between them. Germline V gene lookup returns CDR1 MRHNA and CDR2 SNTAGT. CDR3 sequence reads: CASSDSFFQGDTGELFF. DNA for the CDR3: TGTGCCAGCAGTGACTCGTTCTTCCAGGGTGACACCGGGGAGCTGTTTTTT.

This sequence joins TRBV11-2 and TRBJ1-2; the D gene is possibly TRBD1 (5 bases). This CDR3 spans 13 amino acids. Germline-derived CDR1 and CDR2 are SGHAT and FQNNGV. Between the trimmed V and J ends, which lost 4 bases and 3 bases, there was a span of 9 bases. This CDR3 reads CASSSRVDYGYTF. CDR3 DNA sequence: TGTGCCAGCAGCTCCAGGGTGGACTATGGCTACACCTTC.

The chain couples TRBV7-2 to TRBJ1-2; TRBD1 is a possible D gene (6 bases). The V gene lost 5 bases and the J gene lost 4 bases, with 11 bases spanning the gap. The length of the CDR3 is 13 residues. Germline assignment: CDR1 SGHTA and CDR2 FQGNSA. Here the CDR3 reads CASSGGAPYGYTF. DNA of the CDR3: TGTGCCAGCAGCGGGGGGGCCCCCTATGGCTACACCTTC.

The J gene is TRBJ2-7, the V gene TRBV2; 7 nucleotides agree with TRBD1. From germline, CDR1 is SNHLY and CDR2 FYNNEI. Trimming cost V 5 bases and J 5 bases; bases outside gene matches: 3. CDR3 size: 12 residues. The CDR3 coding sequence is TGTGCCAGCAGTCGACAGGGAGACGAGCAGTACTTC. Translation: CASSRQGDEQYF.

CDR3 coding DNA: TGTGCCACCAGTGACCCAGACATCAATCAGCCCCAGCATTTT. Protein product: CATSDPDINQPQHF. This chain uses TRBV24-1 with TRBJ1-5; no clear D gene. Germline CDR1 is KGHDR and CDR2 is SFDVKD. CDR3 length equals 14 residues. Trimming took 4 bases from V and 3 from J, leaving 9 bases between them.

The chain uses TRBV7-2 and TRBJ1-5; possible D gene TRBD1, 6 bases. CDR1 is SGHTA and CDR2 is FQGNSA in the germline V gene. This CDR3 has 15 residues. V lost 5 bases to trimming and J lost 0 bases, with 11 bases between them. The CDR3, as DNA: TGTGCCAGCAGCCTCTGGACAGATAGCAATCAGCCCCAGCATTTT. Its translation is CASSLWTDSNQPQHF.

CDR3 region: CASQPGGVTGELFF. CDR3 bases: TGCGCCAGCCAACCTGGGGGGGTCACCGGGGAGCTGTTTTTT. J is TRBJ2-2 and V is TRBV5-1; 7 bases map to TRBD2. V shed 7 bases, J shed 4 bases, and the junction held 7 bases outside the gene matches. Germline loops: CDR1 SGHRS, CDR2 YFSETQ. This CDR3 contains 14 residues.

This clone was seen a single time. The V gene is TRBV7-8, the J gene TRBJ1-1; D may be TRBD1 (6 bases). The V gene lost 4 bases and the J gene lost 0 bases, with 9 bases spanning the gap. The germline gives CDR1 SGHVS, CDR2 FQNEAQ. The CDR3 length is 14 residues. The CDR3 sequence: CASSWGRLNTEAFF. CDR3 nucleotides: TGTGCCAGCAGCTGGGGGCGGTTGAACACTGAAGCTTTCTTT.

This clone was observed a few times. J is TRBJ2-3 and V is TRBV2; 8 nucleotides align to TRBD2. There are 14 residues in the CDR3. V was pared by 11 bases and J by 3 bases, with 10 bases of the junction left unmatched. CDR1 is SNHLY, CDR2 FYNNEI, per germline. The CDR3 reads CASRGGLVTDTQYF. Written as DNA, the CDR3 is TGTGCCTCACGAGGGGGACTAGTAACAGATACGCAGTATTTT.

The rearrangement joins TRBV11-2 to TRBJ2-5, with TRBD2 matching 9 bases. There are 16 residues in the CDR3. CDR1 is SGHAT and CDR2 is FQNNGV in the germline V gene. Trimming took 4 bases from V and 5 from J; bases not matched to a gene: 11. This CDR3 is CASSSQLGGRAETQYF. CDR3 nucleotide sequence: TGTGCCAGCAGCTCGCAATTGGGCGGGAGGGCGGAGACCCAGTACTTC.

The chain joins TRBV27 to TRBJ2-1; TRBD2 aligns across 8 bases. CDR3 length: 16 residues. The germline V gene encodes CDR1 MNHEY and CDR2 SMNVEV (reference sequence). Unmatched junction bases numbered 11, after V lost 2 bases and J lost 8 bases. CDR3 residues: CASSLTITGLVDEQFF. The CDR3 region has the DNA TGTGCCAGCAGTTTAACGATCACGGGACTAGTGGATGAGCAGTTCTTC.

The V call is TRBV9, the J call TRBJ1-2; the match to TRBD1 covers 7 bases. This CDR3 is 17 amino acids long. The germline gives CDR1 SGDLS, CDR2 YYNGEE. V dropped 0 bases and J dropped 4; count of bases not matched to a gene: 12. CDR3 loop: CASSVGNPDRAGYGYTF. The CDR3 DNA is TGTGCCAGCAGCGTAGGAAATCCCGACAGGGCCGGCTATGGCTACACCTTC.

The chain employs TRBV7-3 and TRBJ1-4; tentatively, D is TRBD1 (5 bases). The CDR3 is 15 amino acids. Germline V lookup: CDR1 SGHTA, CDR2 FQGTGA. Trimming stripped 5 bases from V and 0 bases from J, with 10 bases between. CDR3 region: CASSPGGATNEKLFF. In DNA form, the CDR3 reads TGTGCCAGCAGCCCCGGAGGGGCAACTAATGAAAAACTGTTTTTT. The whole variable domain, filled in from reference TRBV7-3 and TRBJ1-4, reads GAGVSQTPSNKVTEKGKYVELRCDPISGHTALYWYRQSLGQGPEFLIYFQGTGAADDSGLPNDRFFAVRPEGSVSTLKIQRTERGDSAVYLCASSPGGATNEKLFFGSGTQLSVL.

The chain has TRBV7-3 and TRBJ2-3, with 8 bases lining up with TRBD2. Germline V gives CDR1 SGHTA, CDR2 FQGTGA. J gave up 5 bases and V 7 bases, and 11 bases lay outside the gene matches. The CDR3 is made up of 15 amino acids. The CDR3 coding sequence is TGTGCCAGCACCTCAAGCGGGAGTGGTGGAGATACGCAGTATTTT. This codes for CASTSSGSGGDTQYF.

The rearrangement joins TRBV3-1 (or the pseudogene TRBV3-2) to TRBJ2-5; a possible D gene is TRBD2 (5 bases). Germline V gives CDR1 LGHDT, CDR2 YNNKEL (reference sequence). CDR3 length: 14 amino acids. Trimming left V 4 bases short and J 0 bases short, with 9 bases between. CDR3 sequence: CASSPPGYQETQYF. Written as DNA, the CDR3 is TGTGCCAGCAGCCCCCCGGGGTACCAAGAGACCCAGTACTTC.

CDR3 loop: CSVSDSGRWYTF. In DNA, the CDR3 is TGCAGCGTCTCGGACAGCGGACGATGGTACACCTTC. This chain uses TRBV29-1 with TRBJ1-2, with D tentatively TRBD1 (6 bases). Germline V gives CDR1 SQVTM, CDR2 ANQGSEA. Trimming removed 6 bases from V and 11 bases from J, with 19 bases in between. The CDR3 consists of 12 residues.

This chain links TRBV11-3 with TRBJ2-5; no reliable D call. This CDR3 spans 11 amino acids. CDR1 is SGHNT and CDR2 is YENEEA in the germline V gene. Trimming took off 3 bases at V and 5 bases at J, with 4 bases between the two ends. DNA for the CDR3: TGTGCCAGCAGCTTCGGGGAGACCCAGTACTTC. This sequence encodes CASSFGETQYF.

V usage is TRBV2 and J usage is TRBJ1-2; D is perhaps TRBD1 (5 bases). The V gene lost 2 bases and the J gene lost 4 bases, with 8 bases spanning the gap. The CDR3 length is 13 residues. CDR1 is SNHLY, CDR2 FYNNEI, per germline. The CDR3 coding sequence is TGTGCCAGCAGTGAACGGGGGATCTATGGCTACACCTTC. This gives the protein CASSERGIYGYTF.

The V gene is TRBV6-1, the J gene TRBJ2-5; D possibly corresponds to TRBD2 (7 bases). V lost 2 bases to trimming and J lost 2 bases, with 9 bases between them. The CDR3 loop spans 14 amino acids. Germline V gives CDR1 MNHNS, CDR2 SASEGT. CDR3 nucleotides: TGTGCCAGCAGTGAAAAGGGGGGGCAAGAGACCCAGTACTTC. Translating gives CASSEKGGQETQYF.

CDR3 DNA: TGTGCCAGCAGCCAACTAGCGGGAGGTTTTACCGGGGAGCTGTTTTTT. Amino acid sequence: CASSQLAGGFTGELFF. The chain carries TRBV14 and TRBJ2-2; 11 bases are a match to TRBD2. The germline CDR1 and CDR2 sequences are SGHDN and FVKESK. CDR3 length: 16 amino acids. V was clipped by 2 bases and J by 5 bases; unmatched bases: 4.

The chain is built from TRBV5-1 and TRBJ1-2; D is perhaps TRBD1 (6 bases). This CDR3 region has 16 residues. The ends were cut back, 3 bases at V and 0 bases at J, with 15 bases in the middle. Germline CDR1 and CDR2: SGHRS and YFSETQ. Written as DNA, the CDR3 is TGCGCCAGCAGCTCCTGGGACACCAGAGCTAACTATGGCTACACCTTC. Translated, it gives CASSSWDTRANYGYTF.

The chain employs TRBV24-1 and TRBJ1-2; D remains ambiguous. The CDR3 extends over 14 amino acids. Deletions cut 10 bases from V and 4 bases from J, with 18 bases between. Germline V gene lookup returns CDR1 KGHDR and CDR2 SFDVKD. The CDR3 is CATPSGVDGYGYTF. The CDR3 nucleotides are TGTGCCACGCCTTCCGGGGTCGACGGCTATGGCTACACCTTC.

The rearrangement uses TRBV7-8 and TRBJ2-3; the D gene is possibly TRBD1 (5 bases). This CDR3 region has 14 residues. Trimming shortened V by 4 bases and J by 0 bases, and 8 bases separated the two germline ends. The germline gives CDR1 SGHVS, CDR2 FQNEAQ. CDR3 nucleotide sequence: TGTGCCAGCAGCTCCCGACAGAGCACAGATACGCAGTATTTT. As protein: CASSSRQSTDTQYF.

The V gene is TRBV7-3, the J gene TRBJ2-3; a weak D match, TRBD2 (7 bases). The germline gives CDR1 SGHTA, CDR2 FQGTGA. The V end was cut by 1 base, the J end by 6 bases, with 11 bases between. The CDR3 covers 14 residues. For the CDR3, the DNA is TGTGCCAGCAGCTTAATCGGGGGGCCGGATACGCAGTATTTT. Protein: CASSLIGGPDTQYF.

The gene calls are TRBV29-1 and TRBJ1-2; perhaps TRBD1 as D (5 bases). There are 13 residues in the CDR3. The V gene's germline CDR1 is SQVTM and CDR2 ANQGSEA. Trimming pared 3 bases from V and 7 bases from J, leaving 15 bases between. The CDR3 DNA reads TGCAGCGTTGACCGGGGGGGACGGCCTGGCTACACCTTC. Residues: CSVDRGGRPGYTF. The variable domain in full, with the rest retrieved from reference TRBV29-1 and TRBJ1-2, is SAVISQKPSRDICQRGTSLTIQCQVDSQVTMMFWYRQQPGQSLTLIATANQGSEATYESGFVIDKFPISRPNLTFSTLTVSNMSPEDSSIYLCSVDRGGRPGYTFGSGTRLTVV.

The rearrangement joins TRBV19 to TRBJ2-1; 7 nucleotides align to TRBD1. The CDR3 totals 14 residues. V shed 7 bases and J 4 bases; nucleotides not matched to a gene: 7. Germline V CDR1 and CDR2: LNHDA, SQIVND (reference sequence). In DNA form, the CDR3 reads TGTGCCAGTACATCGGGACAGCTGTACAATGAGCAGTTCTTC. Translated: CASTSGQLYNEQFF. Looking up the rest from reference TRBV19 and TRBJ2-1 gives the full variable domain: DGGITQSPKYLFRKEGQNVTLSCEQNLNHDAMYWYRQDPGQGLRLIYYSQIVNDFQKGDIAEGYSVSREKKESFPLTVTSAQKNPTAFYLCASTSGQLYNEQFFGPGTRLTVL.